This TCR beta chain came from a study of tumor-infiltrating lymphocytes in oesophageal squamous cell carcinoma. One entry per CDR3 protein, called by TCRdb with MiXCR from the PCR reads. The table records 15,000 or so distinct CDR3 sequences, around 60% of them present only once. With 4 bases removed from V and 2 bases from J, the gap between germline ends came to 6 bases. From germline, CDR1 is SGHTA and CDR2 FQGTGA. This CDR3 region has 12 residues. The receptor was derived from a female donor with esophageal squamous cell carcinoma. Material for sequencing was esophageal tumor tissue. V is TRBV7-3 and J is TRBJ2-7; D not certain. The CDR3 DNA reads TGTGCCAGCAGCTGGGGAACCTACGAGCAGTACTTC. Its translation: CASSWGTYEQYF. Full variable domain (outside the CDR3, taken from reference TRBV7-3 and TRBJ2-7): GAGVSQTPSNKVTEKGKYVELRCDPISGHTALYWYRQSLGQGPEFLIYFQGTGAADDSGLPNDRFFAVRPEGSVSTLKIQRTERGDSAVYLCASSWGTYEQYFGPGTRLTVT.